The sequence of this TCR beta chain was determined in a study of identical twins. Overall study results and limits: Weaker excess twin sharing was seen among beta out-of-frame sequences. There was more out-of-frame TCR alpha sharing in monozygotic twins than models estimated.

A universal primer binding site was introduced by template switching. The final cDNA contained unique molecular identifiers. TCRdb recomputed calls from the 5' RACE reads with MiXCR, one row per CDR3 protein. The sample yields 1.5 million to 2 million distinct CDR3 sequences, about 31% seen once. A remark on this clonotype: What it binds is unknown.

Germline CDR1 is DFQATT and CDR2 is SNEGSKA (reference sequence). The CDR3 runs 14 residues. With 1 base removed from V and 2 bases from J, the gap between germline ends came to 6 bases. Material for sequencing was cord blood. The sequence was collected from a newborn girl in good health. The rearrangement links TRBV20-1 to TRBJ1-6, with no clear D. As DNA, the CDR3 is TGCAGTGCTAGAGTGGGTACCTATAATTCACCCCTCCACTTT. This codes for CSARVGTYNSPLHF.